The entry that follows covers one T cell receptor beta chain sequence. This specimen belongs to a study of blood T cell repertoires in COVID-19. As for the study in general: The samples span acute and convalescent COVID-19 from the United States, Italy and Spain.

In the original analysis: Counts of nucleated cells, estimated from reference gene primer amplification, were obtained. Clones were read by immunoSEQ multiplex PCR, and TCRdb kept only the in-frame ones, dropping some. V and J calls and clone size follow that table, whereas D and trimming were derived from the DNA. The sample carries roughly 100,000 clones, about 90% recorded once. Sequencing was done on a sample of peripheral blood. The TCR was taken from a human donor in a cohort sampled during active COVID-19.

CDR3 sequence (DNA): TGCGCCAGCAGCTTGGGGTCAGGGGAGGAGACCCAGTACTTC. Protein: CASSLGSGEETQYF. V is TRBV5-1 and J is TRBJ2-5; weak D call: TRBD1 (6 bases). This CDR3 contains 14 residues. In germline, CDR1 is SGHRS, CDR2 YFSETQ. V shed 0 bases and J shed 5 bases, with 11 bases lying between them.